A single sample is the source of the 12 T cell receptor beta chains below, sequenced in a study of blood T cell repertoires in COVID-19. Repertoires were generated with immunoSEQ multiplex PCR, while TCRdb's copy carries only in-frame clones and drops some. This sample has roughly 27,000 clones, with about 76% found just once. Sequenced material: peripheral blood. These TCRs come from a man older than 75 with active or convalescent COVID-19.

The V call is TRBV18, the J call TRBJ1-2; D is unresolved. Germline V CDR1 and CDR2: KGHSH, LQKENI. The CDR3 extends over 12 amino acids. V was trimmed by 2 bases and J by 5 bases, leaving 6 bases between them. CDR3 protein: CASSPGIYGYTF. CDR3 sequence (DNA): TGTGCCAGCTCACCAGGCATATATGGCTACACCTTC.

This clone appeared a few times. This chain links TRBV11-2 with TRBJ2-3; D remains ambiguous. CDR3 length: 17 residues. Trimming left V 3 bases short and J 0 bases short, with 16 bases between. CDR1 SGHAT and CDR2 FQNNGV come from the germline V gene. CDR3 residues: CASSLGMIWASTDTQYF. The CDR3 bases are TGTGCCAGCAGCTTGGGCATGATCTGGGCTAGCACAGATACGCAGTATTTT.

V gene TRBV3-1 (or the pseudogene TRBV3-2) combines with J gene TRBJ2-3; TRBD1 aligns across 10 bases. The CDR3 consists of 17 residues. Germline values: CDR1 LGHDT, CDR2 YNNKEL (reference sequence). V was clipped by 2 bases and J by 1 base; unmatched bases: 6. CDR3 region: CASSQRSGTGGTDTQYF. The DNA of the CDR3 is TGTGCCAGCAGCCAAAGATCCGGGACAGGGGGCACAGATACGCAGTATTTT.

This rearrangement joins TRBV5-5 to TRBJ2-7; 12 nucleotides line up with TRBD1. Trimming at V came to 3 bases and at J to 2 bases, leaving 9 bases not matched to a gene. The CDR3 is made up of 17 amino acids. CDR1 and CDR2 (germline): SGHKS, YYEKEE (reference sequence). The CDR3 region is CASSWGQGAPRPYEQYF. The CDR3 DNA is TGTGCCAGCAGCTGGGGACAGGGGGCCCCGCGCCCCTACGAGCAGTACTTC. Together with reference TRBV5-5 and TRBJ2-7, the CDR3 gives the full variable domain: DAGVTQSPTHLIKTRGQQVTLRCSPISGHKSVSWYQQVLGQGPQFIFQYYEKEERGRGNFPDRFSARQFPNYSSELNVNALLLGDSALYLCASSWGQGAPRPYEQYFGPGTRLTVT.

The rearrangement links TRBV18 to TRBJ2-5; D is perhaps TRBD2 (6 bases). CDR3 length: 13 residues. Trimming took off 5 bases at V and 4 bases at J, with 11 bases between the two ends. The germline gives CDR1 KGHSH, CDR2 LQKENI. The CDR3 DNA is TGTGCCAGCTCAGTGACAGCGGGAGAGACCCAGTACTTC. Translated: CASSVTAGETQYF.

This chain uses TRBV10-3 with TRBJ1-2; D possibly corresponds to TRBD1 (6 bases). Germline values: CDR1 ENHRY, CDR2 SYGVKD. Trimming removed 3 bases at V and 2 bases at J, with 13 bases between. This CDR3 has 15 amino acids. The CDR3 bases are TGTGCCATCAGTGAAAGGACAGATCTGAACTATGGCTACACCTTC. Its protein product is CAISERTDLNYGYTF.

The V call is TRBV2, the J call TRBJ1-1; D is possibly TRBD1 (6 bases). V was clipped by 3 bases and J by 4 bases, with 15 bases between them. CDR3 length: 15 residues. CDR1 is SNHLY and CDR2 is FYNNEI in the germline V gene. CDR3 coding DNA: TGTGCCAGCAGTGAGGCGGGGGGGGCAGGCACTGAAGCTTTCTTT. It codes for CASSEAGGAGTEAFF.

This clone was recorded a few times. The V call is TRBV10-1, the J call TRBJ2-7, with TRBD2 matching over 7 bases. V trimming: 7 bases; J trimming: 6 bases; junction bases outside the gene matches: 12. This CDR3 region has 14 residues. Germline lookup yields CDR1 WNHNN and CDR2 SYGVQD (reference sequence). CDR3: CASNREVGLAEQYF. CDR3 DNA: TGCGCCAGCAATCGGGAGGTGGGGTTGGCCGAGCAGTACTTC.

V is TRBV4-2 and J is TRBJ1-2, with TRBD1 identical over 9 bases. The germline gives CDR1 LGHNA, CDR2 YNFKEQ. V trimming: 1 base; J trimming: 5 bases; junction bases outside the gene matches: 8. The CDR3 runs to 16 residues. In DNA form, the CDR3 reads TGTGCCAGCAGCCAAGGGGGGACAGGGTTAGGTTATGGCTACACCTTC. Translation: CASSQGGTGLGYGYTF.

The V gene is TRBV18, the J gene TRBJ1-1, with TRBD1 identical over 7 bases. This CDR3 region has 16 residues. Germline lookup yields CDR1 KGHSH and CDR2 LQKENI. Trimming cost V 4 bases and J 1 base; bases outside gene matches: 9. This chain's CDR3 is CASSLGTVIQNTEAFF. The CDR3 DNA reads TGTGCCAGCTCACTCGGGACAGTAATTCAGAACACTGAAGCTTTCTTT.

The CDR3 DNA reads TGTGCCAGCAGTTTAGCGGGGGGTAACTACGAGCAGTACTTC. Translated, it gives CASSLAGGNYEQYF. The gene calls are TRBV28 and TRBJ2-7, with 8 bases that match TRBD2. V dropped 2 bases and J dropped 3; count of bases not matched to a gene: 3. This CDR3 comprises 14 residues. Germline V CDR1 and CDR2: MDHEN, SYDVKM.

The V call is TRBV29-1, the J call TRBJ2-7; D gene unclear. The V and J ends lost 4 bases and 1 base respectively, with 14 bases between them. Germline V gives CDR1 SQVTM, CDR2 ANQGSEA. The CDR3 runs to 14 residues. CDR3 DNA sequence: TGCAGCGTTGGTCGTGGTTTCGGGTCCTACGAGCAGTACTTC. It yields the protein CSVGRGFGSYEQYF.